The 3 T cell receptor beta chains reported below all come from one sample, sequenced in a study of cytomegalovirus exposure and HLA in healthy donors. The PCR employed 60 Vbeta primers together with 13 Jbeta primers. Assay used: immunoSEQ multiplex PCR; TCRdb lists only in-frame clones, some missing. The profile covers about 180,000 clones, with about three quarters appearing a single time and around 1.5% taken by the ten largest. The specimen was PBMCs. The receptors originated from a man aged 18 to 30 in good health and CMV-seronegative.

The V call is TRBV5-8, the J call TRBJ2-1; D is undetermined. Trimming left V 2 bases short and J 6 bases short, with 6 bases between. Germline V lookup: CDR1 SGHTS, CDR2 YDEGEE. This CDR3 is built from 12 residues. CDR3 sequence reads: CASSLYGNEQFF. CDR3 in DNA: TGTGCCAGCAGCTTATACGGCAATGAGCAGTTCTTC. Filled out from reference TRBV5-8 and TRBJ2-1, the complete variable domain reads EAGVTQSPTHLIKTRGQQATLRCSPISGHTSVYWYQQALGLGLQFLLWYDEGEERNRGNFPPRFSGRQFPNYSSELNVNALELEDSALYLCASSLYGNEQFFGPGTRLTVL.

The V call is TRBV6-1, the J call TRBJ1-3, with D unclear. The ends were cut back, 6 bases at V and 2 bases at J, with 11 bases in the middle. The CDR3 contains 14 residues. Germline V gene sequence: CDR1 MNHNS, CDR2 SASEGT. The CDR3 bases are TGTGCCAGCAGCGGAGCGTTGACTGGAAACACCATATATTTT. It encodes CASSGALTGNTIYF.

CDR3 residues: CASTLTTGTGGEYEQYF. The CDR3 DNA sequence: TGTGCCAGCACCCTCACAACAGGGACAGGGGGCGAGTACGAGCAGTACTTC. The chain links TRBV5-6 to TRBJ2-7, with 12 bases identical to TRBD1. The CDR3 is 17 residues long. Germline trimming cut 6 bases from V and 4 bases from J; bases unmatched to any gene: 14. Germline CDR1 is SGHDT and CDR2 is YYEEEE.